This passage covers 15 T cell receptor beta chains from one sample sequenced in a study of T cell responses to AZD1222 COVID-19 vaccine. Here immunoSEQ multiplex PCR was the method, and the copy in TCRdb shows in-frame clones only, minus some. The sample comprises over 100,000 clones, around 87% of which are singletons, and less than 4.5% rests with the top ten. The sequencing here drew on peripheral blood, taken 28 days after the second AZD1222 dose. These receptors all come from an adult who received the AZD1222 COVID-19 vaccine.

The J gene is TRBJ2-3, the V gene TRBV28; 9 bases align to TRBD2. Germline values: CDR1 MDHEN, CDR2 SYDVKM. The CDR3 covers 21 residues. With 3 bases clipped from V and 3 bases from J, the junction kept 22 bases outside the gene matches. CDR3 DNA sequence: TGTGCCAGCAGTTTCGAACGCTTTTGGGGGCGGGAGGGCCTCCGAACAGATACGCAGTATTTT. It specifies CASSFERFWGREGLRTDTQYF.

The V and J genes are TRBV11-3 and TRBJ1-2; TRBD1 matches 8 bases. There are 13 residues in the CDR3. V trimming: 5 bases; J trimming: 8 bases; junction bases outside the gene matches: 7. Per germline, CDR1 SGHNT and CDR2 YENEEA. CDR3 coding DNA: TGTGCCAGCAGCAGTCGACAGGGGAACGGCTACACCTTC. Translated: CASSSRQGNGYTF. Supplemented by reference TRBV11-3 and TRBJ1-2, the full variable domain reads EAGVVQSPRYKIIEKKQPVAFWCNPISGHNTLYWYLQNLGQGPELLIRYENEEAVDDSQLPKDRFSAERLKGVDSTLKIQPAELGDSAVYLCASSSRQGNGYTFGSGTRLTVV.

With regard to this clone: Germline is not matched at one junction end, which may reflect a read error. The chain combines TRBV12-5 with TRBJ1-5; D is unresolved. Looked up from germline, CDR1 is LGHNT and CDR2 is FRNRAP. The CDR3 has 15 amino acids. CDR3 sequence: CASGLGSNSNQPQHF. DNA of the CDR3: TGTGCTAGTGGCTTGGGGTCAAATAGCAATCAGCCCCAGCATTTT. The variable domain in full, completed from reference TRBV12-5 and TRBJ1-5, reads DARVTQTPRHKVTEMGQEVTMRCQPILGHNTVFWYRQTMMQGLELLAYFRNRAPLDDSGMPKDRFSAEMPDATLATLKIQPSEPRDSAVYFCASGLGSNSNQPQHFGDGTRLSIL.

J is TRBJ1-5 and V is TRBV30; the match to TRBD1 covers 7 bases. V lost 1 base to trimming and J lost 4 bases; unmatched junction nucleotides: 4. The CDR3 spans 14 residues. Germline V CDR1 and CDR2: GTSNPN, SVGIG (reference sequence). The CDR3 region is CAWSALTGNQPQHF. CDR3 DNA: TGTGCCTGGAGTGCCCTGACAGGGAATCAGCCCCAGCATTTT.

The V gene is TRBV19, the J gene TRBJ1-1; D remains unclear. V lost 3 bases to trimming and J lost 6 bases, with 8 bases between them. Germline V CDR1 and CDR2: LNHDA, SQIVND (reference sequence). This CDR3 has 12 residues. This CDR3 is CASSIGMAEAFF. The CDR3 nucleotides are TGTGCCAGTAGTATTGGTATGGCTGAAGCTTTCTTT.

The CDR3 spells CASSYLAGNTGELFF. The CDR3 nucleotides read TGTGCCAGCAGCTACCTAGCGGGGAACACCGGGGAGCTGTTTTTT. The gene calls are TRBV7-2 and TRBJ2-2; 8 positions match TRBD2. From germline, CDR1 is SGHTA and CDR2 FQGNSA. V lost 4 bases, J lost 1 base, and 2 bases stayed unmatched. The CDR3 spans 15 residues.

V usage is TRBV7-2 and J usage is TRBJ2-7, with TRBD2 matching 8 bases. V lost 5 bases to trimming and J lost 0 bases; unmatched junction nucleotides: 6. The CDR3 covers 15 residues. Germline lookup yields CDR1 SGHTA and CDR2 FQGNSA. The CDR3 spells CASSALAGPSYEQYF. The CDR3 bases are TGTGCCAGCAGCGCCCTAGCGGGTCCCTCCTACGAGCAGTACTTC.

The rearrangement uses TRBV24-1 and TRBJ2-3; 8 nucleotides match TRBD2. This CDR3 comprises 17 residues. The J segment lost 1 base and the V segment lost 0 bases, leaving 5 bases of the junction unmatched. In germline, CDR1 is KGHDR, CDR2 SFDVKD. In DNA form, the CDR3 reads TGTGCCACCAGTGATTTGGGGGCGGGGGGACGCACAGATACGCAGTATTTT. Translating it yields CATSDLGAGGRTDTQYF.

The chain uses TRBV10-2 and TRBJ2-5; no clear D. V dropped 7 bases and J dropped 2 bases, with 11 bases sitting between them. The length of the CDR3 is 13 residues. Germline CDR1 and CDR2: WSHSY and SAAADI. This CDR3 is CASTRSLQETQYF. CDR3 coding DNA: TGCGCCAGCACCCGTTCTCTACAAGAGACCCAGTACTTC.

V gene TRBV6-1 combines with J gene TRBJ2-2; 8 nucleotides align to TRBD1. The CDR3 runs 17 residues. J lost 4 bases, V lost 4 bases, and 11 bases had no gene match. Germline loops: CDR1 MNHNS, CDR2 SASEGT. Here the CDR3 reads CASSGSGTGLTTGELFF. The CDR3 coding sequence is TGTGCCAGCAGTGGGTCCGGGACAGGCCTTACCACCGGGGAGCTGTTTTTT.

The chain recombines TRBV5-5 with TRBJ1-5, with 7 positions matching TRBD1. The CDR3 loop spans 15 amino acids. V lost 2 bases to trimming and J lost 6 bases; unmatched junction nucleotides: 8. Germline V lookup: CDR1 SGHKS, CDR2 YYEKEE (reference sequence). The DNA for the CDR3 is TGTGCCAGCAGCTTCGAGGGGGCCCCAGGTCAGCCCCAGCATTTT. This gives the protein CASSFEGAPGQPQHF.

Of note for this clone: Other DNA sequences of this sample code for an identical CDR3. The chain couples TRBV5-1 to TRBJ1-1; 7 bases are a match to TRBD1. V was pared by 2 bases and J by 1 base, with 2 bases of the junction left unmatched. CDR3 length equals 14 residues. CDR1 is SGHRS, CDR2 YFSETQ, per germline. CDR3 residues: CASSFRTGNTEAFF. CDR3 DNA sequence: TGCGCCAGCAGCTTCAGGACAGGGAACACTGAAGCTTTCTTT.

The CDR3 DNA reads TGTGCCAGCATAAAGGGACGGGCTAACTATGGCTACACCTTC. As protein: CASIKGRANYGYTF. V and J are TRBV21-1 and TRBJ1-2. TRBV21-1 is marked as a pseudogene. This CDR3 has 14 amino acids.

The J gene is TRBJ1-1, the V gene TRBV10-3, with D possibly TRBD1 on 6 matching bases. The germline gives CDR1 ENHRY, CDR2 SYGVKD. The germline V and J ends were trimmed by 11 bases and 3 bases, with 22 bases remaining between them. The CDR3 length is 15 residues. The CDR3 DNA reads as TGTGCCGTCCAAAGTCGCGGGGGGGCGGACACTGAAGCTTTCTTT. As protein: CAVQSRGGADTEAFF.

This clone was seen a few times. Possible read error: a much larger clone is one base away. Additional DNA sequences in this sample encode the identical CDR3. The V gene is TRBV6-2 or TRBV6-3, the J gene TRBJ2-7; D is unresolved. Germline lookup yields CDR1 MNHEY and CDR2 SVGEGT. Trimming shortened V by 6 bases and J by 0 bases, and 3 bases separated the two germline ends. The CDR3 contains 11 residues. The CDR3 nucleotides read TGTGCCAGCAGCCACTCCTACGAGCAGTACTTC. The encoded protein is CASSHSYEQYF.